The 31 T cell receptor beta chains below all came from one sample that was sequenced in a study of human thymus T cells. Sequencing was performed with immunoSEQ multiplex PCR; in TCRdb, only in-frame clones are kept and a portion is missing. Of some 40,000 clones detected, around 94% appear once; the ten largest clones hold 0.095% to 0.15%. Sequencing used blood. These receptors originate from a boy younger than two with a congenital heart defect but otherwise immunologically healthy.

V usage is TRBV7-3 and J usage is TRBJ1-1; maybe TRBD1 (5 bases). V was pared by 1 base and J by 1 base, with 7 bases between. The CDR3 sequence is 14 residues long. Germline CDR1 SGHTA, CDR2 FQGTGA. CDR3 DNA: TGTGCCAGCAGCTTAAGCAGGGAGAACACTGAAGCTTTCTTT. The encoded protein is CASSLSRENTEAFF.

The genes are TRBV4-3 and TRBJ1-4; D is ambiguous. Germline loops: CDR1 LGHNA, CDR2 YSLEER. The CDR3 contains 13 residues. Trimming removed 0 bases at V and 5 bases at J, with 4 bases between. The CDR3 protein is CASSQDWNEKLFF. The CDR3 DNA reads TGCGCCAGCAGCCAAGATTGGAATGAAAAACTGTTTTTT.

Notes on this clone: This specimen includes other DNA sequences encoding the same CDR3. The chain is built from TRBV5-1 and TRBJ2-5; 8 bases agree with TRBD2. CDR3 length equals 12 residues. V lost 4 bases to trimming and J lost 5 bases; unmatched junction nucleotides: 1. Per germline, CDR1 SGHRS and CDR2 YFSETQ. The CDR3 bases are TGCGCCAGCAGCCCTAGCGGGGAGACCCAGTACTTC. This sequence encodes CASSPSGETQYF.

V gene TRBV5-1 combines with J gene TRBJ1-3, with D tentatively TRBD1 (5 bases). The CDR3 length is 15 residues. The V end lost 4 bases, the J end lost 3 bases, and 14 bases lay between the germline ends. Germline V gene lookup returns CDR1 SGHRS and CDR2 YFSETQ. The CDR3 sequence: CASSLFGTHGNTIYF. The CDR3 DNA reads TGCGCCAGCAGCCTCTTCGGGACGCATGGAAACACCATATATTTT.

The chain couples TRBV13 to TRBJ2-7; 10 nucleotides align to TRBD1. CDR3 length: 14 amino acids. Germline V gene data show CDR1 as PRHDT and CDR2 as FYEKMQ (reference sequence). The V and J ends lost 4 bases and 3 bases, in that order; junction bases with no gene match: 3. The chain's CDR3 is CASSYGQGGYEQYF. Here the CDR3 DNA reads TGTGCCAGCAGCTACGGACAGGGGGGCTACGAGCAGTACTTC. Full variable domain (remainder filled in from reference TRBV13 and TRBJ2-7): AAGVIQSPRHLIKEKRETATLKCYPIPRHDTVYWYQQGPGQDPQFLISFYEKMQSDKGSIPDRFSAQQFSDYHSELNMSSLELGDSALYFCASSYGQGGYEQYFGPGTRLTVT.

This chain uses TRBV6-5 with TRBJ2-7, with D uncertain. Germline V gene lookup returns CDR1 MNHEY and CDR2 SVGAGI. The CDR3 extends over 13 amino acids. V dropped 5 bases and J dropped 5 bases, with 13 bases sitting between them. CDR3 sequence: CASSNPTIHEQYF. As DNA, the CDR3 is TGTGCCAGCAGTAACCCCACAATCCACGAGCAGTACTTC.

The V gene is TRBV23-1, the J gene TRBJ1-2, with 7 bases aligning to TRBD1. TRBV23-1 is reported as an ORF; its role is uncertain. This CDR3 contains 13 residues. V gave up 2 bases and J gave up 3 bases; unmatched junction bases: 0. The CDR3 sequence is CASSQTGDYGYTF. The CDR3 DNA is TGCGCCAGCAGTCAAACAGGGGACTATGGCTACACCTTC.

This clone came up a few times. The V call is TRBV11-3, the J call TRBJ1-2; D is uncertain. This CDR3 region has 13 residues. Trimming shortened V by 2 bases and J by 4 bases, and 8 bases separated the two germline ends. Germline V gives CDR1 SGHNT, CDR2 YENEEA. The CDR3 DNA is TGTGCCAGCAGCTTATCGGGGTCCTATGGCTACACCTTC. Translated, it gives CASSLSGSYGYTF.

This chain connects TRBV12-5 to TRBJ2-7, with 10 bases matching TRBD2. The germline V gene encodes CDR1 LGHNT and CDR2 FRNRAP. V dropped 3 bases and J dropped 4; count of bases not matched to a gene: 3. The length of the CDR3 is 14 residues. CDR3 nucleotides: TGTGCTAGTGGTTTAGTAGCGGGGGGATACGAGCAGTACTTC. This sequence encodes CASGLVAGGYEQYF.

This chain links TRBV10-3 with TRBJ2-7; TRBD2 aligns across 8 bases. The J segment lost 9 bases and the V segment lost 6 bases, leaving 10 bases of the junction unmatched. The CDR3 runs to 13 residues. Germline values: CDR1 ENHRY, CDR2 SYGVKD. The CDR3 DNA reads TGTGCCATCAGCAATCCGGGACTAGGAGTGCAGTACTTC. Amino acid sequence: CAISNPGLGVQYF.

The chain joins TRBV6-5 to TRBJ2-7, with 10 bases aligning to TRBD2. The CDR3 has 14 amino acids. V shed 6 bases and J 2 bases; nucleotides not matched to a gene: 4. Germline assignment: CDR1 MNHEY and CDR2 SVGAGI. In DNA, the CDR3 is TGTGCCAGCAGAGAAGCGGGGGGGCCCTACGAGCAGTACTTC. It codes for CASREAGGPYEQYF.

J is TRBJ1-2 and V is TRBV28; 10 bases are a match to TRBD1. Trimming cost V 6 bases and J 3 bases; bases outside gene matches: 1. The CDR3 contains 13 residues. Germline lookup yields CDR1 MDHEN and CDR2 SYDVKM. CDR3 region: CASRTGGDYGYTF. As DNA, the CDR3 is TGTGCCAGCAGGACAGGGGGCGACTATGGCTACACCTTC.

The CDR3 here is CASSYRPFPGLAGEAGELFF. The CDR3 nucleotides read TGTGCCAGTAGCTATAGGCCCTTTCCGGGACTAGCGGGGGAAGCCGGGGAGCTGTTTTTT. The V and J genes are TRBV19 and TRBJ2-2; 14 bases agree with TRBD2. V gave up 6 bases and J gave up 6 bases; unmatched junction bases: 18. Germline V gene lookup returns CDR1 LNHDA and CDR2 SQIVND (reference sequence). The CDR3 length is 20 residues.

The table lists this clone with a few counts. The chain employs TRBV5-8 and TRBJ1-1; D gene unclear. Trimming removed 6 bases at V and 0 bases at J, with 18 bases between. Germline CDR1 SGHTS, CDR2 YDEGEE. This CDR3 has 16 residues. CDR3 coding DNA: TGTGCCAGCACCTCAGATTTAGAACCCATGAACACTGAAGCTTTCTTT. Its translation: CASTSDLEPMNTEAFF.

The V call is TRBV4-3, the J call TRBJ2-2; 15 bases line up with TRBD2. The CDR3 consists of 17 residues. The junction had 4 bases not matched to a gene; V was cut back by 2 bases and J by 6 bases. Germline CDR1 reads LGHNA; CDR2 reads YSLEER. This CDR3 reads CASSQHGTSGGPGELFF. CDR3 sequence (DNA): TGCGCCAGCAGCCAACACGGGACTAGCGGGGGGCCCGGGGAGCTGTTTTTT.

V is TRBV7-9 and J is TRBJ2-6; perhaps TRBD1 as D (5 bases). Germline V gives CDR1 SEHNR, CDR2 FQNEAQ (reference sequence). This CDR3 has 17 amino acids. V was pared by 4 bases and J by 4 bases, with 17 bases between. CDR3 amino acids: CASSWPGITRGANVLTF. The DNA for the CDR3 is TGTGCCAGCAGCTGGCCAGGGATAACGAGAGGGGCCAACGTCCTGACTTTC.

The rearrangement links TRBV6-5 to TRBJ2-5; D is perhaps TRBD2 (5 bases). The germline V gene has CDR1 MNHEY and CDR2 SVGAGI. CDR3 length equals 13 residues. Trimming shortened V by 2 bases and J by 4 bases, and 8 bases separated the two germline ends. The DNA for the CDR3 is TGTGCCAGCAGTTACCCGGGGAGAGAGACCCAGTACTTC. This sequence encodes CASSYPGRETQYF.

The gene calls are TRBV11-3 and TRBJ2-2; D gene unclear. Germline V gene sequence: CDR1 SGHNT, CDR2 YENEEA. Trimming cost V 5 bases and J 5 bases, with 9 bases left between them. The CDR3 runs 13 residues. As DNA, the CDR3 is TGTGCCAGCAGCCCCACGGTAACCGGGGAGCTGTTTTTT. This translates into CASSPTVTGELFF.

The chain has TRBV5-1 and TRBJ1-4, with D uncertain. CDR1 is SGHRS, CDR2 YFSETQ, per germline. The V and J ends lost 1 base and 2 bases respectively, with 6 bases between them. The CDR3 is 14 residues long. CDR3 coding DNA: TGCGCCAGCAGCTTGACGGGGACTAATGAAAAACTGTTTTTT. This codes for CASSLTGTNEKLFF. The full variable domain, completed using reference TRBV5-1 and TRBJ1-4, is KAGVTQTPRYLIKTRGQQVTLSCSPISGHRSVSWYQQTPGQGLQFLFEYFSETQRNKGNFPGRFSGRQFSNSRSEMNVSTLELGDSALYLCASSLTGTNEKLFFGSGTQLSVL.

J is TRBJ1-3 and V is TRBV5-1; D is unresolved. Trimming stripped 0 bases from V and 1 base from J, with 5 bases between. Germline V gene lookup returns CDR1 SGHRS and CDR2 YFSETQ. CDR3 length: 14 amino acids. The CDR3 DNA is TGCGCCAGCAGCTTGGGACTTTCTGGAAACACCATATATTTT. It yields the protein CASSLGLSGNTIYF.

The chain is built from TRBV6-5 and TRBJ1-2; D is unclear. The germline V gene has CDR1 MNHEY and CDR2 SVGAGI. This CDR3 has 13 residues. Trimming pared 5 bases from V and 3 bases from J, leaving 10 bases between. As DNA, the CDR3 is TGTGCCAGCAGTCGGGTCGGAGACTATGGCTACACCTTC. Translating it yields CASSRVGDYGYTF.

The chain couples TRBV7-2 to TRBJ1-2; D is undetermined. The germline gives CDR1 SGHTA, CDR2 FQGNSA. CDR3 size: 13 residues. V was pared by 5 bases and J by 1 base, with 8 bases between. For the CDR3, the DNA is TGTGCCAGCAGCCTCGTTTTTAACTATGGCTACACCTTC. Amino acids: CASSLVFNYGYTF.

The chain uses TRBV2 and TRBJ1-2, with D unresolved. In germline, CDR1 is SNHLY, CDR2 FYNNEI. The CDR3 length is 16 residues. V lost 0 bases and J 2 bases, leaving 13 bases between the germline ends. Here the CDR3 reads CASSEAPPGRNYGYTF. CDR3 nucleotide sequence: TGTGCCAGCAGTGAAGCGCCGCCCGGCAGAAACTATGGCTACACCTTC.

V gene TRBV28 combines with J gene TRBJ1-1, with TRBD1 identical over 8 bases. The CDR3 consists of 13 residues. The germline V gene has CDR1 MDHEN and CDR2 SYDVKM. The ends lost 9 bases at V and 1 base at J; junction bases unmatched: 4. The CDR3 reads CARTGASNTEAFF. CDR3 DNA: TGTGCCAGGACAGGGGCTTCGAACACTGAAGCTTTCTTT.

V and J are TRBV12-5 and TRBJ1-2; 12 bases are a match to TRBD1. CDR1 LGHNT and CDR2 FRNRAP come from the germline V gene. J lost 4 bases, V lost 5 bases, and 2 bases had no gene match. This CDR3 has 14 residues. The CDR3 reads CASGLGQGAYGYTF. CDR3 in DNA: TGTGCTAGTGGTCTGGGACAGGGGGCCTATGGCTACACCTTC.

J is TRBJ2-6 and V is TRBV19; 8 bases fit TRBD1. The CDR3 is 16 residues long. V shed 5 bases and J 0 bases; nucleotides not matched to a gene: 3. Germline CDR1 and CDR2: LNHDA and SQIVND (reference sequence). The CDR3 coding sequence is TGTGCCAGTAGTCACAGGGGGTACTCTGGGGCCAACGTCCTGACTTTC. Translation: CASSHRGYSGANVLTF.

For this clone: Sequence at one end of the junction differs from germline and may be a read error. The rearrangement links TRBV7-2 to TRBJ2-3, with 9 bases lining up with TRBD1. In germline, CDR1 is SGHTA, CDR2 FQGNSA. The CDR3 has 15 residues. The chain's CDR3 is CASSYRQGVTDTQYF. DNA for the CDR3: TGCGCCAGCAGCTATCGACAGGGGGTCACAGATACGCAGTATTTT. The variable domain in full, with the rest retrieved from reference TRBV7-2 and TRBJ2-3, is GAGVSQSPSNKVTEKGKDVELRCDPISGHTALYWYRQSLGQGLEFLIYFQGNSAPDKSGLPSDRFSAERTGGSVSTLTIQRTQQEDSAVYLCASSYRQGVTDTQYFGPGTRLTVL.

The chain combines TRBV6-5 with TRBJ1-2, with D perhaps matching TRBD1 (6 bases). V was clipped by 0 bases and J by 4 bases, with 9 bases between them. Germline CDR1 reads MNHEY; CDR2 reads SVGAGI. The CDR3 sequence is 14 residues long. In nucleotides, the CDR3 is TGTGCCAGCAGTTACTCGAAGGGGGGCTATGGCTACACCTTC. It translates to CASSYSKGGYGYTF.

This chain's CDR3 is CASSSGLAFTDTQYF. DNA for the CDR3: TGTGCCAGCAGTTCGGGACTAGCGTTTACAGATACGCAGTATTTT. The chain joins TRBV6-5 to TRBJ2-3; 10 bases agree with TRBD2. J lost 3 bases, V lost 4 bases, and 4 bases had no gene match. CDR3 length: 15 amino acids. Germline CDR1 and CDR2: MNHEY and SVGAGI.

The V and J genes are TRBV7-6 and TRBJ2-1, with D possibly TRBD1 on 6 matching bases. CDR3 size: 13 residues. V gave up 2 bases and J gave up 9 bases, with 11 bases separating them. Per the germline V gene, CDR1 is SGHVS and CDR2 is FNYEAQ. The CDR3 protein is CASSLWDNGEQFF. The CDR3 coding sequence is TGTGCCAGCAGCTTATGGGACAACGGTGAGCAGTTCTTC.

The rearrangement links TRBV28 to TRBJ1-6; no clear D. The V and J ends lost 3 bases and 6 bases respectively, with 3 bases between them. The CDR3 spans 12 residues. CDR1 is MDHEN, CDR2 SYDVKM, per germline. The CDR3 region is CASSFSNSPLHF. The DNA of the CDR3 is TGTGCCAGCAGTTTTTCTAATTCACCCCTCCACTTT. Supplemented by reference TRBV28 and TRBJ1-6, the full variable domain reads DVKVTQSSRYLVKRTGEKVFLECVQDMDHENMFWYRQDPGLGLRLIYFSYDVKMKEKGDIPEGYSVSREKKERFSLILESASTNQTSMYLCASSFSNSPLHFGNGTRLTVT.